A selection of T cell receptor beta chains follows, all from one sample in a study of blood T cell repertoires in COVID-19. Sequenced by immunoSEQ multiplex PCR; TCRdb stores in-frame clones only, minus some. The sample consists of about 220,000 clones, more than 75% of them appearing once. The sequencing input was peripheral blood. The source of these receptors is a woman of 80 years or more with COVID-19, enrolled during active disease. The CDR3 runs from the conserved cysteine through the conserved F or W. A D gene is named only where the DNA matches it firmly. Only part of the rows carry a size: once, few, many, or a class if the clone is expanded.

D,V,size,J,CDR3,DNA
-,TRBV4-1,-,TRBJ2-7,CASSQEASYEQYF,TGCGCCAGCAGCCAAGAAGCTAGCTACGAGCAGTACTTC
TRBD2,TRBV18,-,TRBJ2-5,CASSPQKVGAGVQETQYF,TGTGCCAGCTCACCTCAGAAGGTTGGAGCGGGGGTCCAAGAGACCCAGTACTTC
-,TRBV14,-,TRBJ2-7,CASSQQRTVSHEQYF,TGTGCCAGCAGCCAACAGAGGACAGTGTCCCACGAGCAGTACTTC
TRBD2,TRBV5-1,-,TRBJ2-5,CASSFTLAGAQETQYF,TGCGCCAGCAGCTTCACCCTAGCGGGGGCCCAAGAGACCCAGTACTTC
-,TRBV9,-,TRBJ1-5,CASSAGTNNQPQHF,TGTGCCAGCAGCGCCGGGACAAACAATCAGCCCCAGCATTTT
-,TRBV5-8,-,TRBJ2-3,CASRASRARTGTQYF,TGTGCCAGCCGAGCTTCCAGGGCCCGCACGGGTACGCAGTATTTT
-,TRBV9,-,TRBJ2-3,CASSVVGLRRDTQYF,TGTGCCAGCAGCGTAGTAGGACTGAGAAGGGATACGCAGTATTTT
TRBD1,TRBV19,-,TRBJ1-5,CASGYQGAAQPQHF,TGTGCCAGTGGTTATCAGGGGGCGGCTCAGCCCCAGCATTTT
TRBD2,TRBV6-6,-,TRBJ2-7,CASSLAGAPSEQYF,TGTGCCAGCAGTCTAGCGGGAGCCCCTTCCGAGCAGTACTTC
TRBD1,TRBV7-6,-,TRBJ2-7,CASSYGTGGTYEQYF,TGTGCCAGCAGCTACGGGACAGGGGGCACCTACGAGCAGTACTTC
-,TRBV5-4,-,TRBJ2-7,CASSQPGGSRTYEQYF,TGTGCCAGCAGCCAACCTGGGGGCTCGAGGACCTACGAGCAGTACTTC
TRBD1,TRBV19,-,TRBJ1-6,CASTPGTGNNSPLHF,TGTGCCAGTACCCCTGGGACAGGGAATAATTCACCCCTCCACTTT
TRBD1,TRBV7-7,-,TRBJ2-5,CASSLATGGETQYF,TGTGCTAGCAGCTTAGCCACAGGGGGAGAGACCCAGTACTTC
TRBD1,TRBV30,-,TRBJ1-5,CAWSVRSGGGQPQHF,TGTGCCTGGAGTGTACGATCAGGGGGCGGTCAGCCCCAGCATTTT
TRBD2,TRBV7-6,-,TRBJ2-7,CASSKTTSVLHEQYF,TGTGCCAGCAGCAAGACGACTAGCGTCCTCCACGAGCAGTACTTC
TRBD2,TRBV11-2,-,TRBJ2-7,CASSLVAGSYEQYF,TGTGCCAGCAGCTTAGTAGCGGGATCCTACGAGCAGTACTTC
-,TRBV27,-,TRBJ1-1,CASSLRGAGSTEAFF,TGTGCCAGCAGTCTACGTGGGGCTGGTAGCACTGAAGCTTTCTTT
TRBD2,TRBV5-6,-,TRBJ2-3,CASRVAGGTTDTQYF,TGTGCCAGCAGGGTAGCGGGGGGAACGACAGATACGCAGTATTTT
-,TRBV6-5,once,TRBJ2-6,CASKLSTGANVLTF,TGTGCCAGCAAGTTGTCTACTGGGGCCAACGTCCTGACTTTC
TRBD1,TRBV18,once,TRBJ2-3,CASSQTLGQGAVTDTQYF,TGTGCCAGCTCTCAAACCCTTGGACAGGGCGCAGTTACAGATACGCAGTATTTT
TRBD2,TRBV7-2,once,TRBJ2-7,CASSSQFGGVYEQYF,TGTGCCAGCAGCTCTCAATTCGGGGGGGTCTACGAGCAGTACTTC
TRBD1,TRBV9,-,TRBJ2-7,CASSVRGTGPYEQYF,TGTGCCAGCAGCGTGAGGGGGACAGGGCCCTACGAGCAGTACTTC
TRBD2,TRBV5-4,-,TRBJ2-6,CASSHPGTSRLYSGANVLTF,TGTGCCAGCAGCCACCCGGGGACTAGCAGACTGTACTCTGGGGCCAACGTCCTGACTTTC
-,TRBV24-1,-,TRBJ1-5,CATSERTNQPQHF,TGTGCCACCAGTGAGAGGACAAATCAGCCCCAGCATTTT
TRBD2,TRBV7-9,-,TRBJ2-1,CASSPPGVAGGGEQFF,TGTGCCAGCAGCCCCCCGGGGGTAGCGGGTGGGGGGGAGCAGTTCTTC
TRBD1,TRBV14,-,TRBJ1-2,CASSLQQGSYGYTF,TGTGCCAGCAGCCTGCAACAGGGGAGCTATGGCTACACCTTC
TRBD1,TRBV7-2,-,TRBJ2-7,CASSSSRTGAYEQYF,TGTGCCAGCAGCTCATCGAGGACAGGCGCCTACGAGCAGTACTTC
-,TRBV7-9,-,TRBJ1-6,CASSSTGSGSPLHF,TGTGCCAGCAGCTCCACCGGGTCCGGTTCACCCCTCCACTTT
TRBD2,TRBV6-2/TRBV6-3,-,TRBJ2-1,CASSPRGALGLAGGRSEQFF,TGTGCCAGCAGCCCCCGGGGGGCCTTAGGACTAGCGGGAGGGCGGAGTGAGCAGTTCTTC
-,TRBV11-2,-,TRBJ1-6,CASSSGDSNHSPLHF,TGTGCCAGCAGCTCCGGAGACTCAAACCATTCACCCCTCCACTTT
TRBD1,TRBV18,-,TRBJ1-1,CASSRQGADTEAFF,TGTGCCAGCTCACGACAGGGGGCTGACACTGAAGCTTTCTTT
-,TRBV11-2,few,TRBJ1-6,CASTGRQVYRDYNSPLHF,TGTGCCAGCACCGGCCGACAGGTTTATAGGGATTATAATTCACCCCTCCACTTT
-,TRBV5-1,-,TRBJ2-1,CAPRCAPEQFF,TGCGCCCCTCGCTGCGCCCCCGAGCAGTTCTTC
TRBD1,TRBV25-1,few,TRBJ2-2,CASGIGTGDTGELFF,TGTGCCAGCGGTATCGGGACAGGGGACACCGGGGAGCTGTTTTTT
-,TRBV2,-,TRBJ2-3,CASIVRRGGSTDTQYF,TGTGCCAGCATTGTCCGTCGAGGCGGGAGCACAGATACGCAGTATTTT
TRBD1,TRBV30,-,TRBJ1-1,CAWSEQGASEAFF,TGTGCCTGGAGCGAGCAGGGGGCCAGTGAAGCTTTCTTT
TRBD1,TRBV30,-,TRBJ1-5,CAWSRPRDSKDQPQHF,TGTGCCTGGAGTAGACCCCGGGACAGCAAGGATCAGCCCCAGCATTTT
-,TRBV7-9,-,TRBJ2-2,CASSTLPTASHDTGELFF,TGTGCCAGCAGCACACTTCCCACGGCTAGCCATGACACCGGGGAGCTGTTTTTT
-,TRBV30,-,TRBJ1-2,CAWSVPTANYGYTF,TGTGCCTGGAGTGTACCGACAGCTAACTATGGCTACACCTTC
-,TRBV12-3/TRBV12-4,-,TRBJ1-3,CASSLARGIYF,TGTGCCAGCAGCCTGGCCCGAGGGATATATTTT
-,TRBV5-1,-,TRBJ1-1,CASSLGLNTEAFF,TGCGCCAGCAGCTTGGGTTTAAACACTGAAGCTTTCTTT
TRBD1,TRBV6-6,-,TRBJ1-2,CASSRGFNYGYTF,TGTGCCAGCAGCAGGGGGTTTAACTATGGCTACACCTTC